The 5 T cell receptor beta chains given below trace back to one sample, sequenced in a study of T-cell memory formation after mild COVID-19. TCRdb re-called the 5' RACE reads through MiXCR, storing one row per CDR3 protein. The data show over 350,000 distinct CDR3 sequences, 15% to 20% seen once. The source material was PBMCs or a T cell subset sorted from them (not recorded which). The receptors were sampled from a man between 18 and 29 years old who had mild COVID-19 (a few samples of this study predate the infection). Cell type and time point are not known.

This clonotype was seen repeatedly, ten times or more. The gene calls are TRBV15 and TRBJ2-1, with TRBD2 matching over 10 bases. CDR1 is LNHNV, CDR2 YYDKDF, per germline (reference sequence). J lost 2 bases, V lost 0 bases, and 1 base had no gene match. The length of the CDR3 is 16 residues. The CDR3 region is CATSRESGGAYNEQFF. The CDR3 DNA follows: TGTGCCACCAGCAGAGAGAGCGGGGGGGCCTACAATGAGCAGTTCTTC.

The table lists this clonotype with a count of one. In nucleotides, the CDR3 is TGTGCCAGCAGCTTAGCTACAAATCAGCCCCAGCATTTT. This codes for CASSLATNQPQHF. J is TRBJ1-5 and V is TRBV7-2; D is unresolved. CDR1 and CDR2 (germline): SGHTA, FQGNSA. CDR3 length equals 13 residues. The V and J ends lost 0 bases and 4 bases respectively, with 4 bases between them.

This sequence joins TRBV6-6 and TRBJ2-7; TRBD1 matches at 8 bases. Germline-derived CDR1 and CDR2 are MNHNY and SVGAGI (reference sequence). Unmatched junction bases numbered 1, after V lost 0 bases and J lost 3 bases. The CDR3 contains 14 residues. For the CDR3, the DNA is TGTGCCAGCAGTTACTCAGGGACAGGCTACGAGCAGTACTTC. This gives the protein CASSYSGTGYEQYF.

This chain uses TRBV15 with TRBJ2-7, with 9 bases aligning to TRBD1. With 4 bases clipped from V and 3 bases from J, the junction kept 4 bases outside the gene matches. The CDR3 consists of 14 residues. Germline CDR1 is LNHNV and CDR2 is YYDKDF (reference sequence). The CDR3 loop reads CATSTGTGLYEQYV. The CDR3 coding sequence is TGTGCCACCAGCACCGGGACAGGGCTCTACGAGCAGTACGTC.

This clonotype was counted a few times. The rearrangement uses TRBV6-5 and TRBJ1-2, with a tentative D call TRBD1 (5 bases). From germline, CDR1 is MNHEY and CDR2 SVGAGI. The CDR3 runs 14 residues. V lost 7 bases and J 4 bases, leaving 16 bases between the germline ends. The CDR3, as DNA: TGTGCCAGCACCCCCAGGTGGGGGACCTATGGCTACACCTTC. This translates into CASTPRWGTYGYTF.